This T cell receptor (beta chain) came from a study of shared clonotypes between healthy human individuals. Sequencing was performed with immunoSEQ multiplex PCR; in TCRdb, only in-frame clones are kept and a portion is missing. The sample yields fewer than 200,000 clones, about 93% seen once. V shed 5 bases and J shed 11 bases, with 16 bases lying between them. There are 12 residues in the CDR3. Germline V gene lookup returns CDR1 SGHDT and CDR2 YYEEEE. Each sample came from a Caucasian adult donor living in Nashville, Tennessee. This sequence joins TRBV5-6 and TRBJ2-5; a possible D gene is TRBD2 (6 bases). Sequences were obtained from naive CD4+ T cells sorted from blood. Subset specified: CD45RA+ positively selected. The sequence came from a woman aged 25-40 years in good health. Written as DNA, the CDR3 is TGTGCCAGCAGTCTCCCGCCGGGGGAGCAGTACTTC. The encoded protein is CASSLPPGEQYF.